This record concerns one T cell receptor (beta chain) sequence. Primers included in the PCR were 60 Vbeta and 13 Jbeta primers. Assay: immunoSEQ multiplex PCR; the TCRdb copy retains only in-frame clones and omits some. This table holds about 98,000 clones, over 65% found once. The data stem from a study of cytomegalovirus exposure and HLA in healthy donors. The CDR3 totals 16 residues. With 5 bases clipped from V and 6 bases from J, the junction kept 13 bases outside the gene matches. CDR1 and CDR2 (germline): LNHDA, SQIVND (reference sequence). Sequencing used PBMCs. The rearrangement links TRBV19 to TRBJ2-3, with TRBD1 matching over 8 bases. The TCR comes from a man between 60 and 75 years old in good health and CMV-seropositive. CDR3 amino acids: CASSHPGTGRGDTQYF. The CDR3, as DNA: TGTGCCAGTAGTCACCCCGGGACAGGAAGAGGGGATACGCAGTATTTT.